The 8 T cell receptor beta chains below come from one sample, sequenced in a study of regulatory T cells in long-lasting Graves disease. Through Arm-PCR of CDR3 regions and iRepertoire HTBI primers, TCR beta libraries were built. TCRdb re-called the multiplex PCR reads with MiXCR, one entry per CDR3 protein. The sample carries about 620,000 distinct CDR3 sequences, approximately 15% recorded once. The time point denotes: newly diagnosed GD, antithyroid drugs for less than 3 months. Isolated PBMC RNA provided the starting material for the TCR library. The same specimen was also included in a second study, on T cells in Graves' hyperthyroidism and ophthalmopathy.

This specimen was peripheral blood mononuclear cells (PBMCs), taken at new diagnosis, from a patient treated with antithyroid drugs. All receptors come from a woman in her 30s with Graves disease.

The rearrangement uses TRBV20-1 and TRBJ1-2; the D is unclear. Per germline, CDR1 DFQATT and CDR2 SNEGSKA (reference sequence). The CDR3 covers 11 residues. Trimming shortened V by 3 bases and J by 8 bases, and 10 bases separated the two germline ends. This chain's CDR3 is CSASLPGGYTF. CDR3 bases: TGCAGTGCTAGCCTTCCCGGGGGCTACACCTTC.

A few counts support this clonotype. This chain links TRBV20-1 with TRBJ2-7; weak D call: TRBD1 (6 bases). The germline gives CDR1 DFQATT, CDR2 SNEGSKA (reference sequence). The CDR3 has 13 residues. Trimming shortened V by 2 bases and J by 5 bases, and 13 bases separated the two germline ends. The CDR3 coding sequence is TGCAGTGCTAGATGGCAGGGGACCCACGAGCAGTACTTC. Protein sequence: CSARWQGTHEQYF.

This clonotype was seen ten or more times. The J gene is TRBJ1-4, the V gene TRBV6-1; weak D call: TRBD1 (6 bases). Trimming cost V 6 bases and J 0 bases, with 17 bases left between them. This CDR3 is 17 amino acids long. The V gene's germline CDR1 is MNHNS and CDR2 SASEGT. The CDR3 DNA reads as TGTGCCAGCAGAAGACGCTCGGACAGATCAACTAATGAAAAACTGTTTTTT. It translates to CASRRRSDRSTNEKLFF.

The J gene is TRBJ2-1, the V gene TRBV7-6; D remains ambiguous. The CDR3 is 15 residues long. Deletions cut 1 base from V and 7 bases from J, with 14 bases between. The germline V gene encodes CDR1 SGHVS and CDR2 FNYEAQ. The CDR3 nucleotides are TGTGCCAGCAGCTTAGGTGGCGGATCCGGGAATGAGCAGTTCTTC. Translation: CASSLGGGSGNEQFF.

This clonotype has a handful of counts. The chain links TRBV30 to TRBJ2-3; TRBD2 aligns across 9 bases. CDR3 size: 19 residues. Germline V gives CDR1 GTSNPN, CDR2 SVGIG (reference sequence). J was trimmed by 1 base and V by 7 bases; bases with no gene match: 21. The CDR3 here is CASQRPVQGLAYRTDTQYF. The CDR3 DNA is TGTGCCTCCCAACGACCCGTCCAGGGACTAGCATACCGCACAGATACGCAGTATTTT. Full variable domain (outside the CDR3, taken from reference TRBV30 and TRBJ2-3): SQTIHQWPATLVQPVGSPLSLECTVEGTSNPNLYWYRQAAGRGLQLLFYSVGIGQISSEVPQNLSASRPQDRQFILSSKKLLLSDSGFYLCASQRPVQGLAYRTDTQYFGPGTRLTVL.

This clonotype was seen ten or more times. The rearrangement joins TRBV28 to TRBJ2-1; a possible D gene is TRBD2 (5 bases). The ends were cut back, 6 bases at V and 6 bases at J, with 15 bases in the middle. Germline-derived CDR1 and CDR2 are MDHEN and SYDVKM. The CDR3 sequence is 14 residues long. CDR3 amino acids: CASRQSGGSNEQFF. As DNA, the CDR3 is TGTGCCAGCAGGCAGAGTGGTGGGAGCAATGAGCAGTTCTTC.

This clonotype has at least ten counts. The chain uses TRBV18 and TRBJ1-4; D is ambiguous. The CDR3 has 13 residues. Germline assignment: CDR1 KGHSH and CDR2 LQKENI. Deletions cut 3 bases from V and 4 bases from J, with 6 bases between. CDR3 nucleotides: TGTGCCAGCTCACCGGATCATAATGAAAAACTGTTTTTT. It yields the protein CASSPDHNEKLFF.

CDR3 bases: TGTGCCAGCAGTCCCCCAGGACAGAATCCGTACTTC. Translated: CASSPPGQNPYF. The V call is TRBV6-1, the J call TRBJ2-7, with D possibly being TRBD1 (6 bases). The CDR3 length is 12 residues. Germline CDR1 is MNHNS and CDR2 is SASEGT. V was shortened by 5 bases and J by 12 bases, with 17 bases between the two germline ends.